This T cell receptor beta chain was recovered during a study of blood T cell repertoires in COVID-19. In the study overall: T cells, B-cell-depleted T cells, or PBMCs supplied cDNA or gDNA.

This CDR3 has 14 residues. Unmatched junction bases numbered 2, after V lost 4 bases and J lost 3 bases. Germline CDR1 and CDR2: MNHEY and SVGEGT. Per the original data handling: By means of reference gene primer amplification, nucleated cell counts were estimated. Sequencing was performed with immunoSEQ multiplex PCR; in TCRdb, only in-frame clones are kept and a portion is missing. V and J calls and clone size are given by that table; D and trimming were obtained from the DNA. The sample carries around 41,000 clones, roughly 90% recorded once. Sequenced: peripheral blood. This clonotype was obtained from a human donor in a cohort sampled during active COVID-19. This chain links TRBV6-2 or TRBV6-3 with TRBJ2-5, with 10 nucleotides matching TRBD1. CDR3 residues: CASSSGTGEETQYF. CDR3 nucleotide sequence: TGTGCCAGCAGTTCCGGGACAGGGGAAGAGACCCAGTACTTC.